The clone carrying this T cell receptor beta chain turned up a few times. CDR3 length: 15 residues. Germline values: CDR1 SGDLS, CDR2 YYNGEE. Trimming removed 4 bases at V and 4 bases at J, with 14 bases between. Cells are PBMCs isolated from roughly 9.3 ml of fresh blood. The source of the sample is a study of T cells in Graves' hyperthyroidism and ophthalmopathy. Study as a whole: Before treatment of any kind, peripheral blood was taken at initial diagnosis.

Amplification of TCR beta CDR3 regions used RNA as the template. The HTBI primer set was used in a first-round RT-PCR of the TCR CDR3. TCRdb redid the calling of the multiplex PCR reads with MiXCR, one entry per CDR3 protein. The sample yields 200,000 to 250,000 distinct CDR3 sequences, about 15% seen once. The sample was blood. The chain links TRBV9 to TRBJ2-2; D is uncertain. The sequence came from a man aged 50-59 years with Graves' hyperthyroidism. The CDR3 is CASSSTSSLTGELFF. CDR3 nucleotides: TGTGCCAGCAGCTCTACGAGCAGTCTCACCGGGGAGCTGTTTTTT.